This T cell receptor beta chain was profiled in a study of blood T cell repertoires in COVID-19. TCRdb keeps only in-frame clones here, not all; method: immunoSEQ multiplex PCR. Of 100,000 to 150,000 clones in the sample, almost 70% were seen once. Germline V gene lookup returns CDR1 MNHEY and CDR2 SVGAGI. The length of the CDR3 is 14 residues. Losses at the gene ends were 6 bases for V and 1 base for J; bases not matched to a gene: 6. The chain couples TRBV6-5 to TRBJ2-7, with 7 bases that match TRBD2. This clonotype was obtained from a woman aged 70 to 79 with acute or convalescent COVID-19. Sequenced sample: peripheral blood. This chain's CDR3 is CASRPSGLSYEQYF. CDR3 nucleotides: TGTGCCAGCAGGCCTAGCGGACTATCCTACGAGCAGTACTTC.